The present TCR beta chain was sequenced within a study of CD8+CD57+ T cells in acquired aplastic anemia. Germline V lookup: CDR1 SGDLS, CDR2 YYNGEE. Between the trimmed V and J ends, which lost 4 bases and 3 bases, there was a span of 11 bases. The CDR3 length is 13 residues. The TCR beta profiling, which covered VDJ combination and CDR3 sequence, was carried out using genomic DNA as the template. In TCRdb, the reads were re-called with MiXCR into one record per CDR3 protein. The data show around 150,000 distinct CDR3 sequences, 48% seen once. Patients selected for sequencing had displayed CD8+CD57+ cell expansion by flow cytometry. This clonotype was recorded a few times.

This sequence joins TRBV9 and TRBJ2-7; D ambiguous. This TCR derives from a human donor with aplastic anemia. The sample was sorted CD4+, CD8+, or CD8+CD57+ T cells (not recorded which) from PBMCs. The CDR3 DNA is TGTGCCAGCAGCCCCAGGCTTCTCTACGAGCAGTACTTC. Its protein product is CASSPRLLYEQYF.